The 21 T cell receptor beta chains listed next were all sequenced from one sample in a study of T-cell memory formation after mild COVID-19. Each CDR3 protein gets one entry after TCRdb re-called the 5' RACE reads with MiXCR. Of 470,000 or so distinct CDR3 sequences detected, 15% to 20% appear once; the ten largest clones hold 9% to 15%. Sequencing input: PBMCs or a T cell subset sorted from them (not recorded which). The origin of the receptors is an adult woman who had mild COVID-19 (a few samples of this study predate the infection). Cell type and time point are not known.

The chain combines TRBV6-5 with TRBJ2-3; 12 bases match TRBD2. The V segment lost 5 bases and the J segment 4 bases; nucleotides outside the gene matches: 7. The length of the CDR3 is 16 residues. Germline-derived CDR1 and CDR2 are MNHEY and SVGAGI. The CDR3 sequence is CASSQLAGGLADTQYF. The CDR3 region has the DNA TGTGCCAGCAGTCAGCTAGCGGGAGGGCTGGCAGATACGCAGTATTTT.

This clonotype has more than one count but fewer than ten. V and J are TRBV10-2 and TRBJ2-7; D gene ambiguous. The CDR3 totals 12 residues. Trimming pared 4 bases from V and 7 bases from J, leaving 11 bases between. CDR1 is WSHSY and CDR2 is SAAADI in the germline V gene. The CDR3 loop reads CASSGPWTEQYF. The CDR3 nucleotides read TGCGCCAGCAGTGGCCCCTGGACGGAGCAGTACTTC.

The genes are TRBV4-1 and TRBJ2-7; D is ambiguous. The V and J ends lost 2 bases and 4 bases respectively, with 9 bases between them. The CDR3 runs to 13 residues. Germline V CDR1 and CDR2: MGHRA, YSYEKL. The DNA of the CDR3 is TGCGCCAGCAGCCAAAACGAGGATTACGAGCAGTACTTC. This sequence encodes CASSQNEDYEQYF.

This clonotype was found a few times. The rearrangement links TRBV6-2 or TRBV6-3 to TRBJ2-3, with TRBD2 matching over 13 bases. Trimming took 8 bases from V and 8 from J; bases not matched to a gene: 7. The CDR3 sequence is 14 residues long. Germline loops: CDR1 MNHEY, CDR2 SVGEGT. The CDR3 region is CASVLAGGQGTQYF. The CDR3 nucleotides read TGTGCCAGCGTACTAGCGGGGGGGCAAGGTACGCAGTATTTT.

The gene calls are TRBV12-3 or TRBV12-4 and TRBJ1-1; no clear D. Trimming stripped 6 bases from V and 1 base from J, with 12 bases between. The CDR3 has 14 amino acids. CDR3 in amino acids: CASRPGNRNTEAFF. CDR3 in DNA: TGTGCCAGCAGGCCCGGGAATAGGAACACTGAAGCTTTCTTT.

The chain employs TRBV6-6 and TRBJ1-6; 7 nucleotides match TRBD1. The CDR3 covers 14 residues. V was clipped by 4 bases and J by 9 bases; unmatched bases: 6. Germline-derived CDR1 and CDR2 are MNHNY and SVGAGI (reference sequence). CDR3: CASSSGGIGSPLHF. CDR3 nucleotides: TGTGCCAGCAGTTCAGGGGGGATCGGTTCACCCCTCCACTTT.

The V call is TRBV18, the J call TRBJ2-3; a weak D match, TRBD2 (6 bases). In germline, CDR1 is KGHSH, CDR2 LQKENI. V dropped 6 bases and J dropped 6 bases, with 22 bases sitting between them. CDR3 length equals 16 residues. CDR3 nucleotide sequence: TGTGCCAGCTCTCCCACCGATACGGGAGTTCGGGATACGCAGTATTTT. It codes for CASSPTDTGVRDTQYF.

This clonotype was recorded a few times. The J gene is TRBJ2-1, the V gene TRBV4-2; the match to TRBD2 covers 7 bases. Looked up from germline, CDR1 is LGHNA and CDR2 is YNFKEQ. CDR3 length: 15 residues. V trimming: 2 bases; J trimming: 1 base; junction bases outside the gene matches: 2. The CDR3 is CASSQTSVSYNEQFF. DNA for the CDR3: TGTGCCAGCAGCCAAACTAGCGTGTCCTACAATGAGCAGTTCTTC.

V gene TRBV30 combines with J gene TRBJ2-3; 7 bases map to TRBD2. V shed 4 bases, J shed 0 bases, and the junction held 7 bases outside the gene matches. There are 15 residues in the CDR3. Germline V gene data show CDR1 as GTSNPN and CDR2 as SVGIG (reference sequence). This chain's CDR3 is CAWTHGTTSTDTQYF. In DNA form, the CDR3 reads TGTGCCTGGACTCACGGGACTACAAGCACAGATACGCAGTATTTT.

The chain carries TRBV7-2 and TRBJ1-1; D possibly corresponds to TRBD1 (5 bases). The CDR3 is 14 amino acids. Germline V CDR1 and CDR2: SGHTA, FQGNSA. Deletions cut 5 bases from V and 6 bases from J, with 16 bases between. The CDR3: CASSPNRDGPEAFF. The CDR3 region has the DNA TGTGCCAGCAGCCCGAACCGGGACGGACCTGAAGCTTTCTTT. The variable domain in full, with the rest retrieved from reference TRBV7-2 and TRBJ1-1, is GAGVSQSPSNKVTEKGKDVELRCDPISGHTALYWYRQSLGQGLEFLIYFQGNSAPDKSGLPSDRFSAERTGGSVSTLTIQRTQQEDSAVYLCASSPNRDGPEAFFGQGTRLTVV.

This clonotype was detected once. The V and J genes are TRBV12-3 or TRBV12-4 and TRBJ2-1; TRBD1 matches 10 bases. V was clipped by 6 bases and J by 5 bases; unmatched bases: 7. This CDR3 has 15 amino acids. The CDR3 reads CASRLTGGEHNEQFF. The CDR3 DNA reads as TGTGCCAGCAGATTGACAGGGGGCGAACACAATGAGCAGTTCTTC.

This clonotype has only a few counts. The gene calls are TRBV4-2 and TRBJ1-1; 9 nucleotides match TRBD1. V lost 0 bases to trimming and J lost 0 bases; unmatched junction nucleotides: 8. Germline V gene lookup returns CDR1 LGHNA and CDR2 YNFKEQ. The CDR3 covers 18 residues. CDR3 sequence: CASSQDFGTGLMNTEAFF. Here the CDR3 DNA reads TGTGCCAGCAGCCAAGATTTTGGGACAGGGCTTATGAACACTGAAGCTTTCTTT.

This clonotype was counted a few times. The V call is TRBV7-6, the J call TRBJ1-1, with 7 nucleotides matching TRBD1. This CDR3 is 16 amino acids long. V was pared by 4 bases and J by 1 base, with 9 bases of the junction left unmatched. Germline-derived CDR1 and CDR2 are SGHVS and FNYEAQ. The CDR3 loop reads CASSSLQGSENTEAFF. The CDR3 bases are TGTGCCAGCAGCTCTCTACAGGGGTCCGAGAACACTGAAGCTTTCTTT.

This clonotype was seen only a few times. The genes are TRBV9 and TRBJ2-5; 9 bases fit TRBD2. CDR1 and CDR2 (germline): SGDLS, YYNGEE. The CDR3 length is 16 residues. V was pared by 5 bases and J by 2 bases, with 10 bases of the junction left unmatched. CDR3: CASSAGTSPQQETQYF. As DNA, the CDR3 is TGTGCCAGCAGTGCCGGGACTAGCCCCCAGCAAGAGACCCAGTACTTC.

This clonotype came up many times. J is TRBJ2-2 and V is TRBV20-1, with a tentative D call TRBD2 (5 bases). The ends were cut back, 4 bases at V and 1 base at J, with 13 bases in the middle. Germline V CDR1 and CDR2: DFQATT, SNEGSKA (reference sequence). The length of the CDR3 is 15 residues. In DNA, the CDR3 is TGCAGTGCTACTCTCGGGGTATGGAACACCGGGGAGCTGTTTTTT. This gives the protein CSATLGVWNTGELFF.

This clonotype was recorded a few times. The genes are TRBV7-9 and TRBJ1-3, with no clear D. Germline CDR1 is SEHNR and CDR2 is FQNEAQ (reference sequence). The CDR3 sequence is 11 residues long. The V and J ends lost 1 base and 11 bases respectively, with 6 bases between them. Written as DNA, the CDR3 is TGTGCCAGCAGCTTAGTGCGCCCCATATATTTT. This translates into CASSLVRPIYF.

This clonotype was seen ten or more times. The chain is built from TRBV7-2 and TRBJ2-7; TRBD2 aligns across 8 bases. V trimming: 5 bases; J trimming: 6 bases; junction bases outside the gene matches: 9. The CDR3 is made up of 14 amino acids. CDR1 is SGHTA and CDR2 is FQGNSA in the germline V gene. In nucleotides, the CDR3 is TGTGCCAGCAGCGTCGGGGGGGCAACTACCGAGCAGTACTTC. Translated, it gives CASSVGGATTEQYF.

This clonotype was detected a few times. The rearrangement uses TRBV20-1 and TRBJ2-2; no firm D call. This CDR3 is built from 13 residues. Germline loops: CDR1 DFQATT, CDR2 SNEGSKA (reference sequence). Between the trimmed V and J ends, which lost 6 bases and 4 bases, there was a span of 12 bases. CDR3 coding DNA: TGCAGTGCAAGGGCCCTGGGCACCGGGGAGCTGTTTTTT. Amino acid sequence: CSARALGTGELFF.

The rearrangement joins TRBV12-1 to TRBJ2-7; the D call TRBD1 from the table was never checked on the DNA. TRBV12-1 is assigned pseudogene status. CDR3 size: 15 residues. The CDR3 coding sequence is TGTGCCAGCAGCTCCCTTCCGGGACAGTCCTACGAGCAGTACTTC. This translates into CASSSLPGQSYEQYF.

This sequence joins TRBV25-1 and TRBJ1-1, with 8 bases identical to TRBD1. The CDR3 is made up of 16 amino acids. CDR1 and CDR2 (germline): MGHDK, SYGVNS. V gave up 3 bases and J gave up 1 base; unmatched junction bases: 7. In DNA, the CDR3 is TGTGCCAGCAGTGATTCTCCGACAGGGGAGAACACTGAAGCTTTCTTT. Its translation: CASSDSPTGENTEAFF.

The rearrangement uses TRBV20-1 and TRBJ1-2, with D possibly being TRBD1 (6 bases). Germline V gene sequence: CDR1 DFQATT, CDR2 SNEGSKA (reference sequence). The length of the CDR3 is 14 residues. V was cut by 0 bases and J by 6 bases, with 14 bases left in between. The DNA for the CDR3 is TGCAGTGCTAGAGAACACAGGGATCTTCATGGCTACACCTTC. Protein: CSAREHRDLHGYTF.